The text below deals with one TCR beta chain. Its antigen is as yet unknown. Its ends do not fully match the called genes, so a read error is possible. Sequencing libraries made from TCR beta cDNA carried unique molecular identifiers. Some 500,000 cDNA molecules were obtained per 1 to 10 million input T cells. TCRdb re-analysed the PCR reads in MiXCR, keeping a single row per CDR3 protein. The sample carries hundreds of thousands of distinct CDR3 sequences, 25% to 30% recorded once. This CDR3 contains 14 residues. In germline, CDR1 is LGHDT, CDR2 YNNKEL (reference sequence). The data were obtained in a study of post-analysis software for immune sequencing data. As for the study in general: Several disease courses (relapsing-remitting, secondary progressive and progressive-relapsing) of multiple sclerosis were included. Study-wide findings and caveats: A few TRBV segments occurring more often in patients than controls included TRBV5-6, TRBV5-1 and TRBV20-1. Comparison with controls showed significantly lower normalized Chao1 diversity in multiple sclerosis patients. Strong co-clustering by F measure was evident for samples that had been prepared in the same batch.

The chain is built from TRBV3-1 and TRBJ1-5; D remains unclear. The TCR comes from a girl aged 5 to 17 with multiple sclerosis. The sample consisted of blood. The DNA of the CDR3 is TGTGCCAGCAGCCAAGATCTCGGCAATCGGCCCCAGCATTTT. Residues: CASSQDLGNRPQHF.